The 27 T cell receptor beta chains reported below all come from one sample, sequenced in a study of cytomegalovirus exposure and HLA in healthy donors. The PCR used 60 Vbeta and 13 Jbeta primers. Produced via immunoSEQ multiplex PCR; TCRdb's table is partial and in-frame only. This sample has 120,000 or so clones, with approximately 80% found just once. The sample comprised PBMCs. The receptors originated from a man aged 25-45 years in good health and CMV-seronegative.

This chain links TRBV30 with TRBJ1-1, with D tentatively TRBD1 (5 bases). This CDR3 has 15 residues. The ends were cut back, 2 bases at V and 1 base at J, with 14 bases in the middle. Germline lookup yields CDR1 GTSNPN and CDR2 SVGIG (reference sequence). CDR3 bases: TGTGCCTGGAGTTCCTTCGGGGGAAAGAACACTGAAGCTTTCTTT. Amino acids: CAWSSFGGKNTEAFF. Looking up the rest from reference TRBV30 and TRBJ1-1 gives the full variable domain: SQTIHQWPATLVQPVGSPLSLECTVEGTSNPNLYWYRQAAGRGLQLLFYSVGIGQISSEVPQNLSASRPQDRQFILSSKKLLLSDSGFYLCAWSSFGGKNTEAFFGQGTRLTVV.

The chain is built from TRBV6-6 and TRBJ1-1; D might be TRBD1 (5 bases). The CDR3 sequence is 13 residues long. CDR1 and CDR2 (germline): MNHNY, SVGAGI (reference sequence). V shed 2 bases and J shed 2 bases, with 6 bases lying between them. This CDR3 is CASSYDSNTEAFF. Here the CDR3 DNA reads TGTGCCAGCAGTTACGACAGCAACACTGAAGCTTTCTTT.

The chain recombines TRBV19 with TRBJ1-5; D unclear. The V gene lost 4 bases and the J gene lost 0 bases, with 10 bases spanning the gap. The CDR3 has 15 residues. Germline V gene data show CDR1 as LNHDA and CDR2 as SQIVND (reference sequence). The CDR3 reads CASSKEINSNQPQHF. The CDR3 nucleotides read TGTGCCAGTAGTAAAGAAATAAATAGCAATCAGCCCCAGCATTTT.

The J gene is TRBJ2-3, the V gene TRBV28; possible D gene TRBD2, 5 bases. V shed 6 bases and J shed 4 bases, with 8 bases lying between them. The CDR3 is 12 residues long. CDR1 and CDR2 (germline): MDHEN, SYDVKM. The CDR3 DNA is TGTGCCAGCAGGGGGAGATCAGATACGCAGTATTTT. This encodes CASRGRSDTQYF.

The genes are TRBV6-5 and TRBJ2-6; TRBD1 matches 9 bases. The CDR3 totals 15 residues. Germline CDR1 reads MNHEY; CDR2 reads SVGAGI. V lost 8 bases, J lost 0 bases, and 2 bases stayed unmatched. The CDR3 here is CASRQGGSGANVLTF. In nucleotides, the CDR3 is TGTGCCAGCCGACAGGGGGGCTCTGGGGCCAACGTCCTGACTTTC.

This chain joins TRBV19 and TRBJ2-5; D is perhaps TRBD1 (6 bases). V was shortened by 3 bases and J by 0 bases, with 14 bases between the two germline ends. The CDR3 loop spans 16 amino acids. The germline V gene encodes CDR1 LNHDA and CDR2 SQIVND (reference sequence). CDR3: CASSIRQVPNQETQYF. The CDR3 nucleotides are TGTGCCAGTAGTATTCGACAGGTCCCTAACCAAGAGACCCAGTACTTC.

The genes are TRBV9 and TRBJ2-3; TRBD2 matches 8 bases. V lost 0 bases to trimming and J lost 1 base; unmatched junction nucleotides: 1. CDR1 SGDLS and CDR2 YYNGEE come from the germline V gene. There are 15 residues in the CDR3. CDR3 sequence: CASSVAAGGTDTQYF. In DNA, the CDR3 is TGTGCCAGCAGCGTAGCAGCGGGAGGCACAGATACGCAGTATTTT.

The chain combines TRBV19 with TRBJ2-7; D is unresolved. The germline V gene has CDR1 LNHDA and CDR2 SQIVND (reference sequence). CDR3 length: 12 residues. V dropped 6 bases and J dropped 5 bases, with 11 bases sitting between them. CDR3 protein: CASSSRRDEQYF. The DNA for the CDR3 is TGTGCCAGTAGCTCCAGACGGGACGAGCAGTACTTC.

The chain has TRBV9 and TRBJ1-1, with 9 bases lining up with TRBD1. The V and J ends lost 3 bases and 1 base, in that order; junction bases with no gene match: 4. This CDR3 comprises 15 residues. CDR1 is SGDLS and CDR2 is YYNGEE in the germline V gene. CDR3 DNA sequence: TGTGCCAGCAGCGAGGGACAGGGTCCGAACACTGAAGCTTTCTTT. Protein product: CASSEGQGPNTEAFF.

The chain uses TRBV6-1 and TRBJ1-2; the D gene is possibly TRBD1 (5 bases). This CDR3 has 13 amino acids. The V gene's germline CDR1 is MNHNS and CDR2 SASEGT. The germline V and J ends were trimmed by 7 bases and 6 bases, with 15 bases remaining between them. The DNA of the CDR3 is TGTGCCAGCACGAGAGGGACTGGAGATGGCTACACCTTC. Protein sequence: CASTRGTGDGYTF.

V usage is TRBV5-1 and J usage is TRBJ1-2, with a tentative D call TRBD1 (6 bases). This CDR3 is built from 15 residues. V was trimmed by 3 bases and J by 4 bases, leaving 16 bases between them. From germline, CDR1 is SGHRS and CDR2 YFSETQ. The CDR3 nucleotides are TGCGCCAGCAGCTCCACTGGACAGTCAACCTATGGCTACACCTTC. It encodes CASSSTGQSTYGYTF.

The V and J genes are TRBV4-2 and TRBJ1-3; TRBD1 matches at 7 bases. The CDR3 loop spans 16 amino acids. V was pared by 4 bases and J by 4 bases, with 10 bases of the junction left unmatched. Germline CDR1 and CDR2: LGHNA and YNFKEQ. Written as DNA, the CDR3 is TGTGCCAGCAGCCTTCGAACAGGGGAAGGAGGAAACACCATATATTTT. It is translated as CASSLRTGEGGNTIYF.

This chain connects TRBV11-2 to TRBJ2-5; D not certain. The CDR3 runs to 11 residues. The germline V and J ends were trimmed by 3 bases and 5 bases, with 4 bases remaining between them. CDR1 is SGHAT, CDR2 FQNNGV, per germline. The CDR3 DNA reads as TGTGCCAGCAGCTTTATGGAGACCCAGTACTTC. This translates into CASSFMETQYF.

Turning to this clone: The same CDR3 is also encoded by other DNA sequences in this sample. V gene TRBV2 combines with J gene TRBJ1-1, with D maybe TRBD1 (5 bases). V lost 4 bases, J lost 1 base, and 7 bases lay in between. Germline V lookup: CDR1 SNHLY, CDR2 FYNNEI. The CDR3 spans 13 residues. CDR3 sequence reads: CASSGQPNTEAFF. CDR3 nucleotides: TGTGCCAGCAGTGGACAGCCGAACACTGAAGCTTTCTTT.

This sequence joins TRBV28 and TRBJ1-4; tentatively, D is TRBD1 (6 bases). Germline values: CDR1 MDHEN, CDR2 SYDVKM. The CDR3 spans 17 residues. V was trimmed by 4 bases and J by 0 bases, leaving 15 bases between them. CDR3 coding DNA: TGTGCCAGCAGTTCCCGGGACATCCTAACAACTAATGAAAAACTGTTTTTT. It codes for CASSSRDILTTNEKLFF.

This clone has only one observation. V and J are TRBV7-6 and TRBJ1-6; D ambiguous. The CDR3 has 18 residues. CDR1 and CDR2 (germline): SGHVS, FNYEAQ. V was trimmed by 0 bases and J by 0 bases, leaving 12 bases between them. The CDR3 DNA reads as TGTGCCAGCAGCTTAGCGGCGGGAGGAAGCTCCTATAATTCACCCCTCCACTTT. It codes for CASSLAAGGSSYNSPLHF.

This chain connects TRBV19 to TRBJ1-6, with D perhaps TRBD1 (6 bases). Germline values: CDR1 LNHDA, CDR2 SQIVND (reference sequence). The CDR3 consists of 15 residues. The V gene lost 5 bases and the J gene lost 10 bases, with 18 bases spanning the gap. CDR3 DNA sequence: TGTGCCAGTAGTTTCCGAATGACAGGCGGATCACCCCTCCACTTT. Its translation: CASSFRMTGGSPLHF.

The rearrangement uses TRBV6-1 and TRBJ1-2; the D gene is possibly TRBD1 (5 bases). Germline V lookup: CDR1 MNHNS, CDR2 SASEGT. There are 13 residues in the CDR3. The ends were cut back, 8 bases at V and 7 bases at J, with 17 bases in the middle. CDR3 DNA: TGTGCCAGCGCGTTCCAGGGATTGGGTGGCTACACCTTC. Translating gives CASAFQGLGGYTF.

The chain employs TRBV6-5 and TRBJ2-1; unclear D gene. V was clipped by 0 bases and J by 6 bases, with 3 bases between them. CDR1 is MNHEY and CDR2 is SVGAGI in the germline V gene. The CDR3 is made up of 12 amino acids. For the CDR3, the DNA is TGTGCCAGCAGTTACTCGCGCAATGAGCAGTTCTTC. Protein sequence: CASSYSRNEQFF.

This clone was recorded once. The chain couples TRBV11-2 to TRBJ2-4; perhaps TRBD2 as D (6 bases). Trimming cost V 2 bases and J 6 bases, with 11 bases left between them. Per germline, CDR1 SGHAT and CDR2 FQNNGV. This CDR3 has 14 residues. CDR3 nucleotide sequence: TGTGCCAGCAGCTTATCTGACGGGGGAAACATTCAGTACTTC. This codes for CASSLSDGGNIQYF.

This chain joins TRBV27 and TRBJ1-5, with 8 bases fitting TRBD1. V was pared by 5 bases and J by 7 bases, with 7 bases of the junction left unmatched. This CDR3 comprises 14 residues. Germline-derived CDR1 and CDR2 are MNHEY and SMNVEV (reference sequence). The CDR3 DNA reads as TGTGCCAGCAGTCACGGACAGGGCGGACAGCCCCAGCATTTT. The encoded protein is CASSHGQGGQPQHF.

The genes are TRBV9 and TRBJ1-2; 7 positions match TRBD1. The ends lost 3 bases at V and 3 bases at J; junction bases unmatched: 5. The CDR3 length is 14 residues. CDR1 is SGDLS and CDR2 is YYNGEE in the germline V gene. CDR3 nucleotide sequence: TGTGCCAGCAGCGGGACAGGCTCTGACTATGGCTACACCTTC. Protein: CASSGTGSDYGYTF.

This rearrangement joins TRBV6-1 to TRBJ1-4, with D perhaps TRBD1 (5 bases). The CDR3 is 10 amino acids. Trimming cost V 5 bases and J 12 bases, with 7 bases left between them. Germline loops: CDR1 MNHNS, CDR2 SASEGT. The CDR3 here is CASSRGQLFF. CDR3 in DNA: TGTGCCAGCAGTAGGGGCCAACTGTTTTTT.

The V call is TRBV6-1, the J call TRBJ1-3; D may be TRBD1 (5 bases). Trimming took 6 bases from V and 2 from J, leaving 11 bases between them. This CDR3 has 14 amino acids. Germline V gene sequence: CDR1 MNHNS, CDR2 SASEGT. CDR3: CASSSWGAGNTIYF. The DNA of the CDR3 is TGTGCCAGCAGCAGTTGGGGGGCTGGAAACACCATATATTTT.

This clone showed up just a few times. The V call is TRBV6-1, the J call TRBJ2-7; tentative D call: TRBD1 (5 bases). This CDR3 is 13 amino acids long. Germline CDR1 MNHNS, CDR2 SASEGT. Deletions cut 2 bases from V and 3 bases from J, with 8 bases between. The CDR3 protein is CASSEHRNYEQYF. The CDR3 nucleotides read TGTGCCAGCAGTGAACACAGGAACTACGAGCAGTACTTC.

The V gene is TRBV14, the J gene TRBJ2-7; perhaps TRBD2 as D (5 bases). This CDR3 has 13 residues. Germline V gene lookup returns CDR1 SGHDN and CDR2 FVKESK. With 0 bases removed from V and 6 bases from J, the gap between germline ends came to 9 bases. The CDR3 protein is CASSQDFRGEQYF. For the CDR3, the DNA is TGTGCCAGCAGCCAAGATTTCCGGGGCGAGCAGTACTTC.

The chain has TRBV7-9 and TRBJ1-2, with a possible D match to TRBD1 (5 bases). V lost 3 bases and J lost 4, with 15 bases in between. The CDR3 length is 15 residues. Germline V gene data show CDR1 as SEHNR and CDR2 as FQNEAQ (reference sequence). The CDR3 DNA reads TGTGCCAGCAGCTTGTCGTCGGGGGGAGTCTATGGCTACACCTTC. It codes for CASSLSSGGVYGYTF.